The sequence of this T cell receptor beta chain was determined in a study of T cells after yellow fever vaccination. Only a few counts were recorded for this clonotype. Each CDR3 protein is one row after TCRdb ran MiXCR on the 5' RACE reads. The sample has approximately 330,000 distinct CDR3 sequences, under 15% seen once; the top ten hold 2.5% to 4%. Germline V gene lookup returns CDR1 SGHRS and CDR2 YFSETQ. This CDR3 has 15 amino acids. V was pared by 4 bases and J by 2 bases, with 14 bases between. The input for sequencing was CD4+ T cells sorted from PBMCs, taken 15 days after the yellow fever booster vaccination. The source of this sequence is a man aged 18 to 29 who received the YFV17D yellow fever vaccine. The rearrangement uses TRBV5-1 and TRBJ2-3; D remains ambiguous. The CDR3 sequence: CASSVGMGPTDTQYF. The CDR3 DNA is TGCGCCAGCAGCGTGGGGATGGGCCCCACAGATACGCAGTATTTT.